The rows below give T cell receptor beta chains drawn from one sample of a study of technical replicates of blood from a handful of donors. Produced via immunoSEQ multiplex PCR; TCRdb's table is partial and in-frame only. The repertoire consists of about 49,000 clones, with roughly nine tenths occurring once and the leading ten covering 3% to 5%. The sample taken for sequencing was PBMCs. The receptor source for this set is a human donor in good health. Some clones in this sample may be carry-over from other donors' samples. Each CDR3 is given with its conserved first and last residue. The D gene is left open where the match is weak. The size field is filled for only some rows; it gives once, few, many or a size class.

CDR3aa: CASSQKGQTNTGELFF
CDR3nt: TGCGCCAGCAGCCAAAAGGGACAGACGAACACCGGGGAGCTGTTTTTT
abundance: NA
j_gene: TRBJ2-2
d_gene: TRBD1
v_gene: TRBV4-3

CDR3aa: CASGEGFGRGVRETQYF
CDR3nt: TGTGCCAGCGGAGAAGGTTTCGGGCGGGGAGTACGCGAGACCCAGTACTTC
abundance: once
j_gene: TRBJ2-5
d_gene: NA
v_gene: TRBV7-7

CDR3aa: CASSASFAGTGKETQYF
CDR3nt: TGTGCCAGCAGTGCCTCCTTTGCCGGGACAGGGAAAGAGACCCAGTACTTC
abundance: NA
j_gene: TRBJ2-5
d_gene: TRBD1
v_gene: TRBV6-1

CDR3aa: CASSPSNNGGLGEKLFF
CDR3nt: TGTGCCAGCAGCCCTAGTAACAACGGAGGGCTCGGAGAAAAACTGTTTTTT
abundance: NA
j_gene: TRBJ1-4
d_gene: NA
v_gene: TRBV9

CDR3aa: CASSFADTTYEQYF
CDR3nt: TGTGCCAGCAGCTTTGCTGACACCACCTACGAGCAGTACTTC
abundance: NA
j_gene: TRBJ2-7
d_gene: NA
v_gene: TRBV7-2

CDR3aa: CASTSGRFSGNTIYF
CDR3nt: TGTGCCAGTACCTCTGGGAGGTTCTCTGGAAACACCATATATTTT
abundance: few
j_gene: TRBJ1-3
d_gene: NA
v_gene: TRBV19

CDR3aa: CSVGPGQGGNIQYF
CDR3nt: TGCAGCGTTGGACCGGGACAAGGGGGAAACATTCAGTACTTC
abundance: NA
j_gene: TRBJ2-4
d_gene: NA
v_gene: TRBV29-1

CDR3aa: CSVDGGGLAGLDNEQFF
CDR3nt: TGCAGCGTTGATGGGGGCGGACTAGCGGGCCTTGACAATGAGCAGTTCTTC
abundance: NA
j_gene: TRBJ2-1
d_gene: TRBD2
v_gene: TRBV29-1

CDR3aa: CASSPRAPGALAGQETQYF
CDR3nt: TGCGCCAGCAGCCCCAGGGCCCCCGGGGCGCTAGCGGGACAAGAGACCCAGTACTTC
abundance: NA
j_gene: TRBJ2-5
d_gene: TRBD2
v_gene: TRBV4-1

CDR3aa: CASSYGLAGVDTQYF
CDR3nt: TGTGCCAGCAGCTATGGACTAGCGGGTGTAGATACGCAGTATTTT
abundance: NA
j_gene: TRBJ2-3
d_gene: TRBD2
v_gene: TRBV5-6

CDR3aa: CASSSPGQGTPLHF
CDR3nt: TGTGCCAGCAGTTCTCCGGGACAGGGGACACCCCTCCACTTT
abundance: once
j_gene: TRBJ1-6
d_gene: TRBD1
v_gene: TRBV6-5

CDR3aa: CASSLEAGGNTIYF
CDR3nt: TGTGCCAGCAGCTTAGAAGCAGGAGGAAACACCATATATTTT
abundance: NA
j_gene: TRBJ1-3
d_gene: NA
v_gene: TRBV11-2

CDR3aa: CASSAWTGGNGYTF
CDR3nt: TGCGCCAGCAGCGCCTGGACAGGAGGAAATGGCTACACCTTC
abundance: once
j_gene: TRBJ1-2
d_gene: TRBD1
v_gene: TRBV5-1

CDR3aa: CASSPLPGSNQPQHF
CDR3nt: TGTGCCAGCAGTCCCTTACCGGGGAGCAATCAGCCCCAGCATTTT
abundance: NA
j_gene: TRBJ1-5
d_gene: NA
v_gene: TRBV6-1

CDR3aa: CASSTGTGGKTQYF
CDR3nt: TGTGCCAGCAGTACCGGGACGGGAGGAAAGACCCAGTACTTC
abundance: NA
j_gene: TRBJ2-5
d_gene: TRBD2
v_gene: TRBV2

CDR3aa: CASSRGAGGADTQYF
CDR3nt: TGTGCCAGCAGCCGGGGGGCGGGAGGTGCAGATACGCAGTATTTT
abundance: NA
j_gene: TRBJ2-3
d_gene: TRBD2
v_gene: TRBV4-2

CDR3aa: CASRSPKRLCSGNTIYF
CDR3nt: TGTGCAAGTCGCTCGCCCAAAAGACTGTGCTCTGGAAACACCATATATTTT
abundance: NA
j_gene: TRBJ1-3
d_gene: NA
v_gene: TRBV12-2

CDR3aa: CASRIYQGSSYEQYF
CDR3nt: TGTGCCAGCAGAATTTATCAGGGGAGCTCCTACGAGCAGTACTTC
abundance: NA
j_gene: TRBJ2-7
d_gene: NA
v_gene: TRBV6-5

CDR3aa: CASSPGEGGPYNEQFF
CDR3nt: TGTGCCAGCAGCCCCGGGGAGGGAGGTCCTTACAATGAGCAGTTCTTC
abundance: NA
j_gene: TRBJ2-1
d_gene: TRBD2
v_gene: TRBV27

CDR3aa: CASRQGTGNYGYTF
CDR3nt: TGTGCCAGTAGACAGGGTACTGGGAACTATGGCTACACCTTC
abundance: NA
j_gene: TRBJ1-2
d_gene: NA
v_gene: TRBV19

CDR3aa: CASTSGTEEAFF
CDR3nt: TGTGCCAGCACCTCGGGGACTGAAGAAGCTTTCTTT
abundance: NA
j_gene: TRBJ1-1
d_gene: NA
v_gene: TRBV6-5

CDR3aa: CASSLTGGGGDGYTF
CDR3nt: TGTGCCAGCAGCTTAACGGGAGGCGGGGGAGATGGCTACACCTTC
abundance: NA
j_gene: TRBJ1-2
d_gene: NA
v_gene: TRBV7-3

CDR3aa: CASSPSGGSQETQYF
CDR3nt: TGTGCCAGCAGCCCTAGCGGGGGTTCCCAAGAGACCCAGTACTTC
abundance: NA
j_gene: TRBJ2-5
d_gene: TRBD2
v_gene: TRBV9

CDR3aa: CASSLGGGQETQYF
CDR3nt: TGTGCCAGCAGCCTCGGCGGGGGGCAAGAGACCCAGTACTTC
abundance: NA
j_gene: TRBJ2-5
d_gene: TRBD2
v_gene: TRBV6-5

CDR3aa: CASSSDNELFF
CDR3nt: TGTGCCAGCAGCTCGGACAATGAGCTGTTCTTC
abundance: NA
j_gene: TRBJ2-1
d_gene: NA
v_gene: TRBV11-1

CDR3aa: CSVEIPGQFYGYTF
CDR3nt: TGCAGCGTCGAAATCCCGGGACAGTTCTATGGCTACACCTTC
abundance: NA
j_gene: TRBJ1-2
d_gene: TRBD1
v_gene: TRBV29-1

CDR3aa: CASSLGGQHTDTQYF
CDR3nt: TGCGCCAGCAGCTTGGGGGGACAGCACACAGATACGCAGTATTTT
abundance: NA
j_gene: TRBJ2-3
d_gene: TRBD1
v_gene: TRBV5-1

CDR3aa: CSVRPTPGVTDTQYF
CDR3nt: TGCAGCGTCAGGCCGACACCGGGAGTCACAGATACGCAGTATTTT
abundance: NA
j_gene: TRBJ2-3
d_gene: NA
v_gene: TRBV29-1

CDR3aa: CASSLGQGRTEAFF
CDR3nt: TGTGCCAGCAGCTTGGGACAGGGGAGAACTGAAGCTTTCTTT
abundance: NA
j_gene: TRBJ1-1
d_gene: TRBD1
v_gene: TRBV7-2